The rows below give T cell receptor beta chains drawn from one sample of a study of blood T cell repertoires in COVID-19. Measured with immunoSEQ multiplex PCR; TCRdb has only the in-frame clones, and not every one. The repertoire holds approximately 52,000 clones, about 90% seen once, with roughly 3% in the top ten. Sequenced input: peripheral blood. The receptors shown here come from a human donor in a cohort sampled during active COVID-19. CDR3s include the opening cysteine and the closing phenylalanine or tryptophan. D genes are given only for firm matches. Clone size appears in some rows only: once, few, many, or a class for an expanded clone.

TRBV6-1	once	TRBJ1-3	-	CASIEGQISGNTIYF	TGTGCCAGCATTGAAGGACAGATCTCTGGAAACACCATATATTTT
TRBV5-4	few	TRBJ1-1	-	CASSLQGGTEAFF	TGTGCCAGCAGCTTACAGGGTGGCACTGAAGCTTTCTTT
TRBV19	once	TRBJ2-7	-	CASSTSDRSYEQYF	TGTGCCAGTAGTACCTCCGACAGGTCCTACGAGCAGTACTTC
TRBV20-1	-	TRBJ2-1	-	CSASLNIGEQFF	TGCAGTGCTAGTTTGAATATCGGTGAGCAGTTCTTC
TRBV19	-	TRBJ2-7	TRBD2	CASSILEEREGPREQYF	TGTGCCAGTAGTATCCTAGAAGAGCGGGAGGGCCCTCGGGAGCAGTACTTC
TRBV6-6	-	TRBJ2-1	TRBD2	CASSSTSGLVRNEQFF	TGTGCCAGCAGTTCGACTAGCGGGTTGGTGAGGAATGAGCAGTTCTTC
TRBV6-4	once	TRBJ2-1	-	CASSVEVAVSNEQFF	TGTGCCAGCAGTGTAGAAGTAGCAGTAAGTAATGAGCAGTTCTTC
TRBV7-6	-	TRBJ1-1	TRBD1	CASSSARTGNTEAFF	TGTGCCAGCAGCTCAGCCCGGACAGGGAACACTGAAGCTTTCTTT
TRBV19	few	TRBJ1-5	TRBD1	CASSTDRGPYSNQPQHF	TGTGCCAGTAGTACTGACAGGGGACCGTATAGCAATCAGCCCCAGCATTTT
TRBV20-1	-	TRBJ1-4	TRBD1	CSASRGGTGKEKLFF	TGCAGTGCTAGTAGGGGCGGGACAGGGAAAGAAAAACTGTTTTTT
TRBV6-5	-	TRBJ1-1	-	CATGRLNTEAFF	TGTGCCACAGGGAGGTTGAACACTGAAGCTTTCTTT
TRBV14	-	TRBJ2-1	-	CASSKQGRNEQFF	TGTGCCAGCAGCAAACAGGGTCGGAATGAGCAGTTCTTC
TRBV30	few	TRBJ2-7	-	CAWSVDNSYEQYF	TGTGCCTGGAGTGTGGACAACTCCTACGAGCAGTACTTC
TRBV6-6	once	TRBJ1-1	-	CASSSTGQLEAFF	TGTGCCAGCAGTTCAACGGGACAACTTGAAGCTTTCTTT
TRBV10-1	few	TRBJ2-2	-	CASSPNRVNTGELFF	TGCGCCAGCAGTCCAAACAGGGTTAACACCGGGGAGCTGTTTTTT
TRBV3-1/TRBV3-2	-	TRBJ1-3	-	CASSQDWRPSGNTIYF	TGTGCCAGCAGCCAAGATTGGCGGCCCTCTGGAAACACCATATATTTT
TRBV5-1	-	TRBJ1-2	-	CASSLHQMLEGYTF	TGCGCCAGCAGCTTGCACCAAATGCTGGAGGGCTACACCTTC
TRBV10-3	-	TRBJ2-7	TRBD1	CAMGQGDYEQYF	TGTGCCATGGGACAGGGCGACTACGAGCAGTACTTC
TRBV7-2	-	TRBJ2-5	-	CASSLAGEEETQYF	TGTGCCAGCAGCTTAGCGGGAGAGGAAGAGACCCAGTACTTC
TRBV11-2	-	TRBJ2-1	TRBD2	CASSRLRGSGSIDEQFF	TGTGCCAGCAGCAGGCTTCGGGGTAGCGGGAGTATCGATGAGCAGTTCTTC
TRBV12-3/TRBV12-4	-	TRBJ2-1	TRBD2	CASSLTSDNEQFF	TGTGCCAGCAGTTTGACTAGCGACAATGAGCAGTTCTTC
TRBV4-1	-	TRBJ2-7	TRBD2	CASSLREPGLADYEQYF	TGCGCCAGCAGCCTCAGAGAACCGGGACTAGCGGACTACGAGCAGTACTTC
TRBV6-1	-	TRBJ2-1	TRBD2	CASSEVSSGKSEQFF	TGTGCCAGCAGTGAAGTTTCTAGCGGCAAGTCTGAGCAGTTCTTC
TRBV27	-	TRBJ2-7	-	CASSLSIERSYEQYF	TGTGCCAGCAGTTTATCAATTGAGAGGAGCTACGAGCAGTACTTC
TRBV19	-	TRBJ1-1	-	CASSIGGEKAFF	TGTGCCAGTAGTATAGGTGGAGAAAAAGCTTTCTTT
TRBV2	-	TRBJ2-5	TRBD2	CASSGGLAGPETQYF	TGTGCCAGCAGTGGGGGACTAGCGGGGCCAGAGACCCAGTACTTC
TRBV11-2	-	TRBJ2-3	TRBD2	CASSFKRRASGGTDTQYF	TGTGCCAGCAGCTTTAAAAGGAGGGCTAGCGGGGGCACAGATACGCAGTATTTT
TRBV10-3	-	TRBJ2-3	TRBD2	CAISQLAGRTDTQYF	TGTGCCATCAGCCAACTAGCGGGAAGGACAGATACGCAGTATTTT
TRBV10-3	-	TRBJ1-3	-	CAISEGGGSGNTIYF	TGTGCCATCAGTGAGGGTGGCGGATCTGGAAACACCATATATTTT